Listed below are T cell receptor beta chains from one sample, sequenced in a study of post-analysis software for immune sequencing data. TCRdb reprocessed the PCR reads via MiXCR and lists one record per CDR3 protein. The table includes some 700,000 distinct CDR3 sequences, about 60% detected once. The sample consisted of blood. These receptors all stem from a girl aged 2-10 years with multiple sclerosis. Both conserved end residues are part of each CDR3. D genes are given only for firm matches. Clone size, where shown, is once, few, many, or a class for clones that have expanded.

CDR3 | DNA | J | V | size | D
CASSVGDSSYNSPLHF | TGCGCCAGCAGCGTGGGAGACAGCTCCTATAATTCACCCCTCCACTTT | TRBJ1-6 | TRBV5-1 | . | .
CASSYLRGGLEDTQYF | TGTGCCAGCAGTTACCTGAGGGGGGGGCTGGAGGATACGCAGTATTTT | TRBJ2-3 | TRBV6-6 | once | .
CASSPEGASSDYGYTF | TGTGCCAGCAGCCCTGAGGGGGCGTCATCGGACTATGGCTACACCTTC | TRBJ1-2 | TRBV4-2 | . | TRBD1
CASSPEYNTEAFF | TGCGCCAGCAGCCCGGAATATAACACTGAAGCTTTCTTT | TRBJ1-1 | TRBV4-1 | . | .
CASSLDGAGVNYEQYF | TGTGCCAGCAGCTTAGATGGGGCTGGCGTGAACTACGAGCAGTACTTC | TRBJ2-7 | TRBV11-2 | . | .
CASSQVAGGVTDTQYF | TGTGCCAGCAGCCAAGTTGCGGGAGGGGTCACAGATACGCAGTATTTT | TRBJ2-3 | TRBV3-1 | . | TRBD2
CASSAHQGWPYEQYF | TGTGCCAGCAGCGCTCACCAGGGTTGGCCCTACGAGCAGTACTTC | TRBJ2-7 | TRBV9 | once | .
CASSLQPANYGYTF | TGTGCCAGCAGTTTACAGCCAGCTAACTATGGCTACACCTTC | TRBJ1-2 | TRBV27 | . | .
CSARDRVAQETQYF | TGCAGTGCTAGAGATAGAGTAGCCCAAGAGACCCAGTACTTC | TRBJ2-5 | TRBV20-1 | . | .
CASRPGQSEREAFF | TGTGCCAGTAGACCAGGACAGTCGGAAAGGGAAGCTTTCTTT | TRBJ1-1 | TRBV19 | few | .
CSARRHTYASTDTQYF | TGCAGTGCTAGACGGCACACCTACGCGAGCACAGATACGCAGTATTTT | TRBJ2-3 | TRBV20-1 | . | .
CSASLWGSSYNEQFF | TGCAGTGCTAGTTTGTGGGGGAGCTCCTACAATGAGCAGTTCTTC | TRBJ2-1 | TRBV20-1 | . | .
CASSLGATTYEQYF | TGTGCCAGCAGCTTGGGGGCGACTACCTACGAGCAGTACTTC | TRBJ2-7 | TRBV13 | . | .
CASSSKRGGGRSDTQYF | TGTGCCAGCAGCTCCAAAAGAGGCGGGGGTAGGTCAGATACGCAGTATTTT | TRBJ2-3 | TRBV7-2 | few | TRBD2
CASSPRGYGEAFF | TGCGCCAGCAGCCCACGAGGGTACGGTGAAGCTTTCTTT | TRBJ1-1 | TRBV4-3 | once | .
CASSIRDRGRGADTQYF | TGTGCCAGCAGTATCCGGGACAGGGGAAGAGGCGCAGATACGCAGTATTTT | TRBJ2-3 | TRBV12-3/TRBV12-4 | . | TRBD1
CASSLPGLATASSYNEQFF | TGCGCCAGCAGCCTACCGGGACTGGCTACTGCTAGCTCCTACAATGAGCAGTTCTTC | TRBJ2-1 | TRBV5-1 | few | .
CASSYSVSHKTQYF | TGTGCCAGCAGTTACTCTGTCTCCCACAAGACCCAGTACTTC | TRBJ2-5 | TRBV6-5 | few | .
CASSLGGRGNYEQYF | TGTGCCAGCAGTTTAGGAGGGCGCGGTAACTACGAGCAGTACTTC | TRBJ2-7 | TRBV12-3/TRBV12-4 | . | .
CASSLVTRKRPNEQYF | TGTGCCAGCAGTTTAGTAACTAGAAAGCGGCCAAATGAGCAGTACTTC | TRBJ2-7 | TRBV12-3/TRBV12-4 | . | .
CSVEQFKSSTDTQYF | TGCAGCGTTGAACAGTTTAAGTCTAGCACAGATACGCAGTATTTT | TRBJ2-3 | TRBV29-1 | . | .
CSALGLTNNEQFF | TGCAGTGCCTTGGGCCTTACGAACAATGAGCAGTTCTTC | TRBJ2-1 | TRBV20-1 | few | .
CSASGTGGYEQYF | TGCAGTGCTAGCGGGACAGGGGGCTACGAGCAGTACTTC | TRBJ2-7 | TRBV20-1 | . | TRBD1
CAISESGDETQYF | TGTGCCATCAGTGAGTCCGGGGACGAGACCCAGTACTTC | TRBJ2-5 | TRBV10-3 | . | .
CASSSWEVRGDTQYF | TGCGCCAGCAGCTCGTGGGAGGTTAGGGGAGATACGCAGTATTTT | TRBJ2-3 | TRBV5-1 | . | .
CASSLDQALYNEQFF | TGCGCCAGCAGCTTGGACCAAGCATTATACAATGAGCAGTTCTTC | TRBJ2-1 | TRBV5-1 | . | .
CASTASGRADIRLDTQYF | TGTGCCAGCACCGCTAGCGGGAGGGCCGACATCAGACTGGATACGCAGTATTTT | TRBJ2-3 | TRBV12-3/TRBV12-4 | . | TRBD2
CASSEGGGQVQPQHF | TGTGCCAGCAGTGAAGGGGGGGGGCAGGTTCAGCCCCAGCATTTT | TRBJ1-5 | TRBV2 | . | .
CSARDAGGANVLTF | TGCAGTGCTAGGGACGCTGGTGGGGCCAACGTCCTGACTTTC | TRBJ2-6 | TRBV20-1 | . | .
CASSRGAGGGDTQYF | TGTGCCAGCAGCCGAGGGGCGGGGGGAGGCGATACGCAGTATTTT | TRBJ2-3 | TRBV7-2 | few | TRBD2
CATSRDWGGYEQYF | TGTGCCACCAGCAGAGATTGGGGCGGATACGAGCAGTACTTC | TRBJ2-7 | TRBV15 | . | .
CSANRQGKFYYGYTF | TGCAGTGCTAACCGACAGGGGAAATTCTACTATGGCTACACCTTC | TRBJ1-2 | TRBV20-1 | . | TRBD1
CASSVQGAAEQYF | TGTGCCAGCAGTGTGCAGGGGGCGGCCGAGCAGTACTTC | TRBJ2-7 | TRBV6-1 | . | TRBD1
CSVDVGQGRYGYTF | TGCAGCGTTGACGTTGGACAGGGGCGCTATGGCTACACCTTC | TRBJ1-2 | TRBV29-1 | . | TRBD1
CASSLGTGVLNTEAFF | TGTGCCAGCAGTTTGGGGACAGGGGTTCTGAACACTGAAGCTTTCTTT | TRBJ1-1 | TRBV12-3/TRBV12-4 | . | TRBD1
CASSYTENNEQFF | TGTGCCAGCAGTTACACAGAGAACAATGAGCAGTTCTTC | TRBJ2-1 | TRBV6-2/TRBV6-3 | few | .
CSVEDRLAGGPETQYF | TGCAGCGTTGAAGATCGACTAGCGGGGGGGCCAGAGACCCAGTACTTC | TRBJ2-5 | TRBV29-1 | few | TRBD2
CASSLEAGGPYEQFF | TGTGCCAGCAGCTTAGAAGCGGGGGGGCCCTATGAGCAGTTCTTC | TRBJ2-1 | TRBV7-2 | once | TRBD2
CASTAGGAGYEQYF | TGTGCCAGCACCGCGGGAGGGGCAGGGTACGAGCAGTACTTC | TRBJ2-7 | TRBV12-3/TRBV12-4 | . | TRBD2
CSAREGGPGNTIYF | TGCAGTGCTAGAGAGGGCGGACCCGGAAACACCATATATTTT | TRBJ1-3 | TRBV20-1 | . | .
CASSYNRDRGLYEQYF | TGTGCCAGCAGTTACAACCGGGACAGGGGGCTCTACGAGCAGTACTTC | TRBJ2-7 | TRBV6-5 | . | TRBD1
CASSQGQGPYNEQFF | TGCGCCAGCAGCCAAGGTCAGGGGCCCTACAATGAGCAGTTCTTC | TRBJ2-1 | TRBV4-1 | . | .
CASSPPGGAYEQYF | TGTGCCAGCTCACCACCGGGAGGGGCCTACGAGCAGTACTTC | TRBJ2-7 | TRBV18 | . | TRBD2
CASSRRGHTEAFF | TGTGCCAGCAGCCGCAGGGGGCACACTGAAGCTTTCTTT | TRBJ1-1 | TRBV7-6 | . | TRBD1
CASSLSVAGGGETQYF | TGTGCCAGCAGCTTATCGGTAGCGGGAGGCGGGGAGACCCAGTACTTC | TRBJ2-5 | TRBV7-3 | few | TRBD2
CASIGTEGYGYTF | TGTGCCAGTATTGGGACAGAGGGCTATGGCTACACCTTC | TRBJ1-2 | TRBV19 | . | TRBD1
CATQNIAGAQETQYF | TGTGCCACCCAGAACATAGCGGGAGCTCAAGAGACCCAGTACTTC | TRBJ2-5 | TRBV6-6 | . | TRBD2
CASSQFNEQFF | TGTGCCAGCAGTCAATTCAATGAGCAGTTCTTC | TRBJ2-1 | TRBV6-6 | . | .